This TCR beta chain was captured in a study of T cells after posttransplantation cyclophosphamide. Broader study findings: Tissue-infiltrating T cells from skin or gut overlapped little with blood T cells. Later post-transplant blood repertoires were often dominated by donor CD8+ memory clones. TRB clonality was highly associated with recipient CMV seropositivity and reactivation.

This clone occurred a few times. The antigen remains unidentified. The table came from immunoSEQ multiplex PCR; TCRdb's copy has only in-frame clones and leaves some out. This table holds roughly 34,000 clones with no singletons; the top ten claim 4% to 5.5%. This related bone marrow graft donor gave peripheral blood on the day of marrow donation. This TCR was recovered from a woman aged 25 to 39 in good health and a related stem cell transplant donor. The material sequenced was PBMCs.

CDR3 in amino acids: CASSLYQGNYGYTF. CDR3 coding DNA: TGTGCCAGCAGTTTATACCAGGGAAACTATGGCTACACCTTC. The genes are TRBV27 and TRBJ1-2, with TRBD1 as a possible D gene (5 bases). V was shortened by 1 base and J by 2 bases, with 8 bases between the two germline ends. This CDR3 is 14 amino acids long. Germline-derived CDR1 and CDR2 are MNHEY and SMNVEV (reference sequence).